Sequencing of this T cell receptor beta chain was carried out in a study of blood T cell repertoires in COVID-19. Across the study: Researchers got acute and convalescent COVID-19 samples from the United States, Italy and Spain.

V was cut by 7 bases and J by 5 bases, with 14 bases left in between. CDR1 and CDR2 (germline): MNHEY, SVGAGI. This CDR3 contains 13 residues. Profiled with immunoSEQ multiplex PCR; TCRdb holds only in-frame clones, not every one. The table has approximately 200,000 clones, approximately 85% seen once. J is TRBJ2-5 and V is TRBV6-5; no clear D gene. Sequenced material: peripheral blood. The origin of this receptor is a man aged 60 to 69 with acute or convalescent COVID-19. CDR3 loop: CASTEPPVETQYF. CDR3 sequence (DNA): TGTGCCAGCACCGAACCTCCGGTGGAGACCCAGTACTTC.